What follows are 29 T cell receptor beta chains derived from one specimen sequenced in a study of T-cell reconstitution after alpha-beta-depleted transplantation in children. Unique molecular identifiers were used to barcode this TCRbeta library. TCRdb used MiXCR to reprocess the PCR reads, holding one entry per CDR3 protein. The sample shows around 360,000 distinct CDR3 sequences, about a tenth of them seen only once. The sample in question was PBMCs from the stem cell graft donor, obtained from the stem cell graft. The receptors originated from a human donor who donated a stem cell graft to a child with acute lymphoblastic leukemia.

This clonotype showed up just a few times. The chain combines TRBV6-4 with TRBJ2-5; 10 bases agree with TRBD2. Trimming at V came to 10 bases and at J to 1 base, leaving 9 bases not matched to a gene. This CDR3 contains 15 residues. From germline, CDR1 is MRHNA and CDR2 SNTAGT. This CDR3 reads CATPLLAGRQETQYF. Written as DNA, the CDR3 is TGTGCCACCCCCCTACTAGCGGGACGCCAAGAGACCCAGTACTTC.

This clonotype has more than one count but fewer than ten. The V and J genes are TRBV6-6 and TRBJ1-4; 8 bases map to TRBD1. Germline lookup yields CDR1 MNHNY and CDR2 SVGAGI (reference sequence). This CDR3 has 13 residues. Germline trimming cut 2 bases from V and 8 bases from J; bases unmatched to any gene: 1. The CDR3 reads CASSYRDREKLFF. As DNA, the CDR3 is TGTGCCAGCAGTTACCGGGACAGGGAAAAACTGTTTTTT.

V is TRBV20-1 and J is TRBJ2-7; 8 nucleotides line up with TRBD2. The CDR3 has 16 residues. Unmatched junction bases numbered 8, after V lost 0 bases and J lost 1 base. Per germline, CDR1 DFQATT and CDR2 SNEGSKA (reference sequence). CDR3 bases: TGCAGTGCTAGAGACTTCACTAGCGGAGATTCCTACGAGCAGTACTTC. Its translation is CSARDFTSGDSYEQYF.

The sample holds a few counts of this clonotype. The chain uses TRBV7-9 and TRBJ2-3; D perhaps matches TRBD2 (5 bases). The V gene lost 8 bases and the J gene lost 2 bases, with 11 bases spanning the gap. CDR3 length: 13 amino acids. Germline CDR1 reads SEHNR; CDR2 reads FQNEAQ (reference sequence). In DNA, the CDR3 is TGTGCCAGCCAGGAGCGGCTCACAGATACGCAGTATTTT. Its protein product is CASQERLTDTQYF.

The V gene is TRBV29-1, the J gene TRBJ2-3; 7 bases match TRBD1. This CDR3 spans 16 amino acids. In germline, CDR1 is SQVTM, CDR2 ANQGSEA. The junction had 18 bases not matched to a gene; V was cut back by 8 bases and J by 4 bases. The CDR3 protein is CSTRDSSLVGADTQYF. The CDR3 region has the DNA TGCAGCACTCGGGACAGCTCCCTCGTGGGCGCAGATACGCAGTATTTT.

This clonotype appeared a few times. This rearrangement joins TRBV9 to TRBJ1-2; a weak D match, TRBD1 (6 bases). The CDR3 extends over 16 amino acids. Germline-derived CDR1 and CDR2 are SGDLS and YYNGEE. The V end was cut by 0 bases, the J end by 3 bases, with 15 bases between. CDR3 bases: TGTGCCAGCAGCGTAGAGCCACAGGGAAGTCACTATGGCTACACCTTC. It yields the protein CASSVEPQGSHYGYTF.

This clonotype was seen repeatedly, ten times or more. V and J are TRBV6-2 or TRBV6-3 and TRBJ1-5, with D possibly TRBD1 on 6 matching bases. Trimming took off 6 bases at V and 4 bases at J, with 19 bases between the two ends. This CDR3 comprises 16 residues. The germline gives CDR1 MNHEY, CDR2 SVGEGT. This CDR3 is CASSTGPVYPNQPQHF. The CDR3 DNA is TGTGCCAGCAGCACAGGGCCCGTTTACCCAAATCAGCCCCAGCATTTT.

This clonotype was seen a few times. CDR3 loop: CASSPGASTGEQYF. CDR3 sequence (DNA): TGCGCCAGCAGCCCTGGGGCCTCCACGGGGGAGCAGTACTTC. The V call is TRBV5-1, the J call TRBJ2-7; D may match TRBD1 or TRBD2 (5 bases each). CDR3 length: 14 amino acids. Deletions cut 4 bases from V and 7 bases from J, with 18 bases between. In germline, CDR1 is SGHRS, CDR2 YFSETQ.

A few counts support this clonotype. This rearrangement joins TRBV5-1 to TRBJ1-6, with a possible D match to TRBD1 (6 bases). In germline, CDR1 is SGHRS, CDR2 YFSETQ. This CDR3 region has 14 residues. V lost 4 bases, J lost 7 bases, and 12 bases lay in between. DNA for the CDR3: TGCGCCAGCAGCAACGGACAGCAGAATTCACCCCTCCACTTT. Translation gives CASSNGQQNSPLHF.

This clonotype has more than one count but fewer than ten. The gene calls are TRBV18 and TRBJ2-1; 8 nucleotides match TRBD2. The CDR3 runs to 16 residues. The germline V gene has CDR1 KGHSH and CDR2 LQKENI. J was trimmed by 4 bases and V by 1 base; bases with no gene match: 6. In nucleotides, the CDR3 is TGTGCCAGCTCACCACGATCACTAGCGGTGTACAATGAGCAGTTCTTC. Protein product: CASSPRSLAVYNEQFF.

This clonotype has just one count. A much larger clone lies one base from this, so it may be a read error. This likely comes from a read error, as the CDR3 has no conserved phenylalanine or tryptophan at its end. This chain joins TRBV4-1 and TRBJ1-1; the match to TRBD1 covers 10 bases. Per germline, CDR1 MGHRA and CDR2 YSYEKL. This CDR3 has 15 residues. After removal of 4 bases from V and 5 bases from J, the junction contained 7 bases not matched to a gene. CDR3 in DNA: TGCGCCAGCAGCCTTTTGACAGGGGGCTCGACTGAAGCTTTCTTA. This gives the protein CASSLLTGGSTEAFL.

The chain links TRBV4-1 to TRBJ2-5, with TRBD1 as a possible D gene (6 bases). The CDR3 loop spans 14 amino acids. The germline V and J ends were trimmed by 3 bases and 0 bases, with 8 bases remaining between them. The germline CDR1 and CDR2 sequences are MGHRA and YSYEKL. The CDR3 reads CASSQGQNQETQYF. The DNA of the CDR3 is TGCGCCAGCAGCCAGGGACAAAACCAAGAGACCCAGTACTTC.

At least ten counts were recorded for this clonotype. The chain's CDR3 is CASSQWGPGPESLYSTDTQYF. The DNA of the CDR3 is TGCGCCAGCAGCCAATGGGGGCCGGGACCAGAAAGCCTTTATAGCACAGATACGCAGTATTTT. The chain has TRBV4-3 and TRBJ2-3; a weak D match, TRBD1 (6 bases). Trimming took off 2 bases at V and 0 bases at J, with 27 bases between the two ends. Germline CDR1 is LGHNA and CDR2 is YSLEER. This CDR3 is built from 21 residues.

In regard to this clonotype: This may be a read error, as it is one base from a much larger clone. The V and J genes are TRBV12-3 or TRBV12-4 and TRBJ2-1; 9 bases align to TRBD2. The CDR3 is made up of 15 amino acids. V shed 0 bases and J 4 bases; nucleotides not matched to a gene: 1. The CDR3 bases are TGTGCCAGCAGTTTAGCGACTAGCGGTTACAATGAGCAGTTCTTC. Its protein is CASSLATSGYNEQFF.

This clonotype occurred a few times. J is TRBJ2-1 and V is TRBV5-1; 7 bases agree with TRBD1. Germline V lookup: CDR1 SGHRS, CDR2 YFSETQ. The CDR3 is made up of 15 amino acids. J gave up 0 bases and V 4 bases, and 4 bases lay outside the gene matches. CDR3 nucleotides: TGCGCCAGCAGCACAAGACAGGGCTCCTACAATGAGCAGTTCTTC. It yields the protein CASSTRQGSYNEQFF.

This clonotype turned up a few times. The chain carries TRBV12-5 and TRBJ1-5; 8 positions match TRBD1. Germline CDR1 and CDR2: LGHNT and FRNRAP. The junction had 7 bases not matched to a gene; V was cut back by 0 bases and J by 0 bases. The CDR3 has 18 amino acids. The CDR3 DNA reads TGTGCTAGTGGTTTGGTACGGGGACAGGTTTATAGCAATCAGCCCCAGCATTTT. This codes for CASGLVRGQVYSNQPQHF.

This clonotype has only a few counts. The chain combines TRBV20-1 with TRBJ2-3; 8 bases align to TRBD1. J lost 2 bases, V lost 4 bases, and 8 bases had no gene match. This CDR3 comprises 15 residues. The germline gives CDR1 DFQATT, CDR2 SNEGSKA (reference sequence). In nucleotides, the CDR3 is TGCAGTGCTATAGGGGACAGGCGACCCACAGATACGCAGTATTTT. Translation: CSAIGDRRPTDTQYF.

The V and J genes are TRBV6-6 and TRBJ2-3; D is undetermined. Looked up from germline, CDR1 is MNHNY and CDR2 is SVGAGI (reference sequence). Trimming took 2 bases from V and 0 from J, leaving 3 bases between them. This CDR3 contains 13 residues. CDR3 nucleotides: TGTGCCAGCAGTTACGCCAGCACAGATACGCAGTATTTT. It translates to CASSYASTDTQYF.

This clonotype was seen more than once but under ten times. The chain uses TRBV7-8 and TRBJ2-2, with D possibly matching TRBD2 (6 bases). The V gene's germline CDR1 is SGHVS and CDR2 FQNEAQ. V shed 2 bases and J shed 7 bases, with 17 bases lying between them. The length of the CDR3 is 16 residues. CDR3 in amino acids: CASSLLAGGPIGELFF. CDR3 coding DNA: TGTGCCAGCAGCTTATTAGCTGGAGGGCCGATCGGGGAGCTGTTTTTT.

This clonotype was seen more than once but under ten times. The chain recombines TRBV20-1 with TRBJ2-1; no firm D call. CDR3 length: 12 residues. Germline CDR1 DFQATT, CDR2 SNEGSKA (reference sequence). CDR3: CSAYLVYNEQFF. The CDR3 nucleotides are TGCAGCGCCTATCTAGTTTACAATGAGCAGTTCTTC.

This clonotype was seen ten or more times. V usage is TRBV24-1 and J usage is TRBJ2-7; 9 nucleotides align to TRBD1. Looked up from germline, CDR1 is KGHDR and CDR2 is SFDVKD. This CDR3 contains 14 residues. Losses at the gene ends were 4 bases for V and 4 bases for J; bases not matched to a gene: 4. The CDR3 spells CATSDRDRVYEQYF. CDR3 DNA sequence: TGTGCCACCAGTGACCGGGACAGGGTTTACGAGCAGTACTTC.

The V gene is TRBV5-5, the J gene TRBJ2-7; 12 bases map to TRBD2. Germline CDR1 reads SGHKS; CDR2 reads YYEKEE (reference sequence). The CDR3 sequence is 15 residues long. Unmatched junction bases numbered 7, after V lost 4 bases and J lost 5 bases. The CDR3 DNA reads TGTGCCAGCAGCCTGCCACTAGCGGGAGGACACGAGCAGTACTTC. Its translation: CASSLPLAGGHEQYF.

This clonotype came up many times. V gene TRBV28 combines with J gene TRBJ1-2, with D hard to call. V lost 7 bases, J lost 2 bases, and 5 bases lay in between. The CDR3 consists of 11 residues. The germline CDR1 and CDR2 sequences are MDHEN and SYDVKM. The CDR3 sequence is CASTGNYGYTF. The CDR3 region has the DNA TGTGCCAGCACGGGGAACTATGGCTACACCTTC.

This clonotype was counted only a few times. CDR3 loop: CASSLYDRFGYEQYF. The CDR3 DNA sequence: TGTGCCAGCAGTTTATATGACAGGTTCGGGTACGAGCAGTACTTC. The V and J genes are TRBV12-3 or TRBV12-4 and TRBJ2-7; perhaps TRBD1 as D (6 bases). The V end lost 2 bases, the J end lost 4 bases, and 15 bases lay between the germline ends. The CDR3 contains 15 residues.

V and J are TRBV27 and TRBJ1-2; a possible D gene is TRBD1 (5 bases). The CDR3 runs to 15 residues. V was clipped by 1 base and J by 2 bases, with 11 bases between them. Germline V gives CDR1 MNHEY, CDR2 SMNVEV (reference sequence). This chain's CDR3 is CASSLFREGNYGYTF. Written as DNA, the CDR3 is TGTGCCAGCAGTTTATTCAGGGAAGGGAACTATGGCTACACCTTC.

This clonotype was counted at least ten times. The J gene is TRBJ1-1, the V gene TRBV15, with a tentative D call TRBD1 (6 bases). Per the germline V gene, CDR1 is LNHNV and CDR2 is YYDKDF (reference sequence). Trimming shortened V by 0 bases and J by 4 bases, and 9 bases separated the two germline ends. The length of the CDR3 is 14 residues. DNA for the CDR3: TGTGCCACCAGCAGAGATCGAGGGGGCACTGAAGCTTTCTTT. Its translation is CATSRDRGGTEAFF. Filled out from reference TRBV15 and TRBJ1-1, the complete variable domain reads DAMVIQNPRYQVTQFGKPVTLSCSQTLNHNVMYWYQQKSSQAPKLLFHYYDKDFNNEADTPDNFQSRRPNTSFCFLDIRSPGLGDTAMYLCATSRDRGGTEAFFGQGTRLTVV.

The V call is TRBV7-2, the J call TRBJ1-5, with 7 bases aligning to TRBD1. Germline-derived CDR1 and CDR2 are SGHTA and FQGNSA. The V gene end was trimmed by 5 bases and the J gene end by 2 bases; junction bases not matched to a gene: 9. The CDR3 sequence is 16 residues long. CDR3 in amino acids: CASSAQGGVGNQPQHF. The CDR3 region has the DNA TGTGCCAGCAGCGCACAAGGGGGCGTTGGCAATCAGCCCCAGCATTTT.

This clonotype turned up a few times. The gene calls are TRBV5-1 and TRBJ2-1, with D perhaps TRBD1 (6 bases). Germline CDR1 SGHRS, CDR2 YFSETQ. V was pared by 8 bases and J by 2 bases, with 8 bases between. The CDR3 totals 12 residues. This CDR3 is CARRTAYNEQFF. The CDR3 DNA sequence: TGCGCCAGGAGGACAGCCTACAATGAGCAGTTCTTC.

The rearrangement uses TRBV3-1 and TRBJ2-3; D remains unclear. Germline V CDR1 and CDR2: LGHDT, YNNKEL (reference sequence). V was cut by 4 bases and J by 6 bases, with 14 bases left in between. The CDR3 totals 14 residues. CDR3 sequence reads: CASSLRKSYDTQYF. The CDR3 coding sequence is TGTGCCAGCAGCCTCAGAAAGTCTTACGATACGCAGTATTTT.